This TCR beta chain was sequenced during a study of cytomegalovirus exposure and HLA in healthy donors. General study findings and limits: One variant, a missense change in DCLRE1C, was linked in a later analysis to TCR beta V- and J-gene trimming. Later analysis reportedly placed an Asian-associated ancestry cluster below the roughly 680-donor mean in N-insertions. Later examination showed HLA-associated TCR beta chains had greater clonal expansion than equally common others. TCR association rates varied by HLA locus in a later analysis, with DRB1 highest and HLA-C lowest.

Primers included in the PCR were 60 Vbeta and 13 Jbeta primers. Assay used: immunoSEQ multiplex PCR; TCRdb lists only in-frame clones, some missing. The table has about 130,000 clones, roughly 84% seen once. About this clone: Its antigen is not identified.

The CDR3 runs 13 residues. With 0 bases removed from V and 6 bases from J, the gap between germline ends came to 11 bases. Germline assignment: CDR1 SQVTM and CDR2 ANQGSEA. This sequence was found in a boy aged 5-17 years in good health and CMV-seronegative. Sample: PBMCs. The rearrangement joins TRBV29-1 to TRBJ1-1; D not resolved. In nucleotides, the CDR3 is TGCAGCGTTGAAGAAGGGATTAGCGCTGAAGCTTTCTTT. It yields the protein CSVEEGISAEAFF.